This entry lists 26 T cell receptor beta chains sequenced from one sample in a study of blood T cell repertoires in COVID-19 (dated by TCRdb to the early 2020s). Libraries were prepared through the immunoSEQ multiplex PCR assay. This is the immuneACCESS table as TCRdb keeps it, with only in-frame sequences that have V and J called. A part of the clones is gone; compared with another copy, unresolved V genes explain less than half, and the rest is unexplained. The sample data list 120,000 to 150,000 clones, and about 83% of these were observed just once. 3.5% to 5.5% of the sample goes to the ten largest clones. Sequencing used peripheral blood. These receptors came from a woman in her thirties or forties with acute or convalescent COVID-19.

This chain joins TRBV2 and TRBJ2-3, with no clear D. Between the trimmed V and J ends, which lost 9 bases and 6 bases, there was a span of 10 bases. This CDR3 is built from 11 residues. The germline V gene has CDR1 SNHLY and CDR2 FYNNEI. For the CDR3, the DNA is TGTGCCAGTATCTACGTCGATACGCAGTATTTT. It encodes CASIYVDTQYF.

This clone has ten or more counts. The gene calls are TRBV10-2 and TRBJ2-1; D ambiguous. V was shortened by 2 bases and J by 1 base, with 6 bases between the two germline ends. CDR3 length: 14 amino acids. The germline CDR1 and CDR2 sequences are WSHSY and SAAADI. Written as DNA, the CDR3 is TGCGCCAGCAGTGAGACGGGTTCCTACAATGAGCAGTTCTTC. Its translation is CASSETGSYNEQFF.

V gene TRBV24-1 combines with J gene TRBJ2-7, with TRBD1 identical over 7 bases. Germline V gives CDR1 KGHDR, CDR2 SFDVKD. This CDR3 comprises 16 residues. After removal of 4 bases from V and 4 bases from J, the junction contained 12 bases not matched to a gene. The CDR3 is CATSDFKTTGAYEQYF. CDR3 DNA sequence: TGTGCCACCAGTGACTTTAAAACTACAGGGGCGTACGAGCAGTACTTC.

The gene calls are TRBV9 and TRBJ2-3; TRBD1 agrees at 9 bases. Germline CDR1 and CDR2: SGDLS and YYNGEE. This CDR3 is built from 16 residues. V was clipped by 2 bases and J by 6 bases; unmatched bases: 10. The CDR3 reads CASSVQPGTGSDTQYF. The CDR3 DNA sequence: TGTGCCAGCAGCGTGCAGCCTGGGACAGGGAGCGATACGCAGTATTTT. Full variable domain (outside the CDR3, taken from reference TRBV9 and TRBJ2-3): DSGVTQTPKHLITATGQRVTLRCSPRSGDLSVYWYQQSLDQGLQFLIQYYNGEERAKGNILERFSAQQFPDLHSELNLSSLELGDSALYFCASSVQPGTGSDTQYFGPGTRLTVL.

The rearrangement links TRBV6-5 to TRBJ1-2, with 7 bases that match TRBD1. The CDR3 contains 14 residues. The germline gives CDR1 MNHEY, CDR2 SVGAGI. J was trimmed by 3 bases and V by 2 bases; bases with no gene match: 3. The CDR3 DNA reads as TGTGCCAGCAGTTACAGACAGGGTGACTATGGCTACACCTTC. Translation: CASSYRQGDYGYTF.

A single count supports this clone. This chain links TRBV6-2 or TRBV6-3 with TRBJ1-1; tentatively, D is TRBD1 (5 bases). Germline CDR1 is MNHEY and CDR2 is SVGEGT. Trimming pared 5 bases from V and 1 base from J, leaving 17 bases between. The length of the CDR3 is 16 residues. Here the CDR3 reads CASSARDYLTNTEAFF. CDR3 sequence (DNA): TGTGCCAGCAGTGCGAGGGACTACCTCACGAACACTGAAGCTTTCTTT.

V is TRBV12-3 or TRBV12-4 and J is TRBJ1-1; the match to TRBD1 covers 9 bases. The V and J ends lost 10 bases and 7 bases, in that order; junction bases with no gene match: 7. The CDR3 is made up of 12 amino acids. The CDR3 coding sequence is TGTGCCACCGGGGACAGGGTGGGTGAAGCTTTCTTT. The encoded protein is CATGDRVGEAFF.

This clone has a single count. The CDR3 region is CASSPQLAGGPYNEQFF. CDR3 coding DNA: TGCGCCAGCAGCCCCCAACTAGCGGGGGGCCCCTACAATGAGCAGTTCTTC. The chain is built from TRBV4-3 and TRBJ2-1; 12 bases line up with TRBD2. With V trimmed by 4 bases and J by 2 bases, 6 bases remained unmatched. The CDR3 is 17 amino acids. Germline V gene sequence: CDR1 LGHNA, CDR2 YSLEER.

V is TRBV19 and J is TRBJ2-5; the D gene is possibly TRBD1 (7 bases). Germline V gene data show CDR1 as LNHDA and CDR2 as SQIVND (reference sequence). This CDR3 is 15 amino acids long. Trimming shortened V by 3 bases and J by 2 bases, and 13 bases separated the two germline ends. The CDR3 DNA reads TGTGCCAGTAGTATTGGGGAGGACAGGCAAGAGACCCAGTACTTC. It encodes CASSIGEDRQETQYF.

The CDR3: CASNPVQGADTQYF. The CDR3 DNA reads as TGTGCCAGCAACCCCGTGCAGGGGGCGGATACGCAGTATTTT. The V call is TRBV2, the J call TRBJ2-3; 8 bases fit TRBD1. Trimming took 7 bases from V and 6 from J; bases not matched to a gene: 9. Germline V CDR1 and CDR2: SNHLY, FYNNEI. This CDR3 is 14 amino acids long.

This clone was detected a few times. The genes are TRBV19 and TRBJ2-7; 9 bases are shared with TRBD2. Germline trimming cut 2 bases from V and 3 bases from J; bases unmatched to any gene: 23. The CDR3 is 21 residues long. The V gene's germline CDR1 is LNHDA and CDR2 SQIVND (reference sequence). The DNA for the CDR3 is TGTGCCAGTAGTATAAAGGTAGGAACTAGCGGGTTCCAAGCAGGGGGCTACGAGCAGTACTTC. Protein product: CASSIKVGTSGFQAGGYEQYF. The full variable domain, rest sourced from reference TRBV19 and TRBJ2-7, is DGGITQSPKYLFRKEGQNVTLSCEQNLNHDAMYWYRQDPGQGLRLIYYSQIVNDFQKGDIAEGYSVSREKKESFPLTVTSAQKNPTAFYLCASSIKVGTSGFQAGGYEQYFGPGTRLTVT.

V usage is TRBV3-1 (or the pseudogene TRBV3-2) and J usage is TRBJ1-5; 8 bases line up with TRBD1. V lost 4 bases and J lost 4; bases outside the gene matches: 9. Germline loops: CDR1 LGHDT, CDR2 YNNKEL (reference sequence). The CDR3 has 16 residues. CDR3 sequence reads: CASSPSGTGVNQPQHF. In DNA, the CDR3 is TGTGCCAGCAGCCCGTCCGGGACAGGAGTAAATCAGCCCCAGCATTTT.

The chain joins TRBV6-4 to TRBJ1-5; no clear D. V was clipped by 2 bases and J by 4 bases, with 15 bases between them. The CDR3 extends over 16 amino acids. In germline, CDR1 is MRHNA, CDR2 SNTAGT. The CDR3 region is CASSDRIRRSNQPQHF. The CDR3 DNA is TGTGCCAGCAGTGACCGTATTCGCAGGTCGAATCAGCCCCAGCATTTT.

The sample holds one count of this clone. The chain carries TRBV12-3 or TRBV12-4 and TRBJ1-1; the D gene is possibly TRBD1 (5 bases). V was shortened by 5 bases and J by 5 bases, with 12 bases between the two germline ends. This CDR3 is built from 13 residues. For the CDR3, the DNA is TGTGCCAGCAGTCCAGGGAGGGCGACTGAAGCTTTCTTT. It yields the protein CASSPGRATEAFF.

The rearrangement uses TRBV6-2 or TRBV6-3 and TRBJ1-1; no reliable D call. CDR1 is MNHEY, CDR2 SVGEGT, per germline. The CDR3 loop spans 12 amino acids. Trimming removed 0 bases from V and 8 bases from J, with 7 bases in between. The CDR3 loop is CASSYSSREAFF. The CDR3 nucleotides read TGTGCCAGCAGTTACTCTTCCAGGGAAGCTTTCTTT.

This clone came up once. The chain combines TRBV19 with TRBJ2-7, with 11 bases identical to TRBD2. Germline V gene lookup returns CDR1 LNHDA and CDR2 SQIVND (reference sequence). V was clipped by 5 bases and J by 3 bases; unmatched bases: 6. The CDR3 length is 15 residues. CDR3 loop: CASSSASGGLYEQYF. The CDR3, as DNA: TGTGCCAGTAGTTCTGCTAGCGGGGGGCTCTACGAGCAGTACTTC.

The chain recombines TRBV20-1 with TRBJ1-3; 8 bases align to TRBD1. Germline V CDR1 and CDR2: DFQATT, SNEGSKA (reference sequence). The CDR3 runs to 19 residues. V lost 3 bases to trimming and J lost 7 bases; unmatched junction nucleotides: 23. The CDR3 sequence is CSASLPPGQESRGRNTIYF. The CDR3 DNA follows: TGCAGTGCTAGTCTCCCGCCGGGACAGGAATCCCGAGGACGGAACACCATATATTTT.

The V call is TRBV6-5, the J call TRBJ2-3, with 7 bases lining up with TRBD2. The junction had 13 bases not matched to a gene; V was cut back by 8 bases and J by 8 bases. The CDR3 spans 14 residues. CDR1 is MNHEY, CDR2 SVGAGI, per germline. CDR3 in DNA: TGTGCCAGCGTATCGGGACTACGGGTATGTACGCAGTATTTT. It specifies CASVSGLRVCTQYF.

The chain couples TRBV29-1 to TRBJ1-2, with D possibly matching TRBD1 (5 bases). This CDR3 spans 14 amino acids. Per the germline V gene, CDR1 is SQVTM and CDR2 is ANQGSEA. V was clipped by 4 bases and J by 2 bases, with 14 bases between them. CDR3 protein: CSVALLTDNYGYTF. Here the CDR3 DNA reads TGCAGCGTTGCCCTGTTGACAGACAACTATGGCTACACCTTC.

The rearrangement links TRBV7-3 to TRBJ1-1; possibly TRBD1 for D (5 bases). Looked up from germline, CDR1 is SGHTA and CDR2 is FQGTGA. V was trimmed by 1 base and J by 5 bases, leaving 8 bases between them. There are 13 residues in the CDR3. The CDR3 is CASSLMGGTEAFF. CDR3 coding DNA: TGTGCCAGCAGCTTAATGGGGGGAACTGAAGCTTTCTTT.

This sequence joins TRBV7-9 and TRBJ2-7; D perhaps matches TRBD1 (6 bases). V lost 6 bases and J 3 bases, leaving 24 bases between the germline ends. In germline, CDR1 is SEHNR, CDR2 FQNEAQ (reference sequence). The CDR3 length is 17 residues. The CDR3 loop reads CASSSSRDTKGHYEQYF. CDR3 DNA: TGTGCCAGCAGTTCTTCCCGGGACACCAAGGGTCACTACGAGCAGTACTTC.

The CDR3 DNA is TGCGCCAGCAGCCATCATCCCCGGGACAAGGGAGCAACTAATGAAAAACTGTTTTTT. This codes for CASSHHPRDKGATNEKLFF. The rearrangement joins TRBV4-1 to TRBJ1-4, with D possibly TRBD1 on 6 matching bases. Germline values: CDR1 MGHRA, CDR2 YSYEKL. There are 19 residues in the CDR3. V gave up 3 bases and J gave up 0 bases, with 20 bases separating them.

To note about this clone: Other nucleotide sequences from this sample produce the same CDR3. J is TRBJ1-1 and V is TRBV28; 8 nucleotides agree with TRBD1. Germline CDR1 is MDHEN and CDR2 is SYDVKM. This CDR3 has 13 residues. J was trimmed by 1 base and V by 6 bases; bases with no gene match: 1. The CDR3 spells CASRGQGNTEAFF. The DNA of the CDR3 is TGTGCCAGCAGAGGACAGGGGAACACTGAAGCTTTCTTT.

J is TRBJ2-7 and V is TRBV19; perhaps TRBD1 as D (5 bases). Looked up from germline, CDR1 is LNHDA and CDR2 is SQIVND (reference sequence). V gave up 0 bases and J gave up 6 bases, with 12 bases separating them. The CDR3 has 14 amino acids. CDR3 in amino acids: CASSIDPGSGEQYF. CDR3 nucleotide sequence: TGTGCCAGTAGTATAGATCCAGGGTCTGGCGAGCAGTACTTC.

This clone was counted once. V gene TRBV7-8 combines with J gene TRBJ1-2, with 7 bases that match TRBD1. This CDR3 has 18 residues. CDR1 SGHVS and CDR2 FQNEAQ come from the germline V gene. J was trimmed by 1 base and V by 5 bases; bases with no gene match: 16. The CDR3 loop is CASSPHPRQGKGNYGYTF. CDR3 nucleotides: TGTGCCAGCAGCCCGCACCCACGACAGGGAAAGGGTAACTATGGCTACACCTTC.

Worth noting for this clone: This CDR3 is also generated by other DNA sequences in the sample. The CDR3 DNA reads as TGCGCCAGCAGCCCGACAGGGAGCTCCTACAATGAGCAGTTCTTC. It encodes CASSPTGSSYNEQFF. The J gene is TRBJ2-1, the V gene TRBV5-1; 7 positions agree with TRBD1. Germline V lookup: CDR1 SGHRS, CDR2 YFSETQ. CDR3 size: 15 residues. The junction had 4 bases not matched to a gene; V was cut back by 4 bases and J by 0 bases.